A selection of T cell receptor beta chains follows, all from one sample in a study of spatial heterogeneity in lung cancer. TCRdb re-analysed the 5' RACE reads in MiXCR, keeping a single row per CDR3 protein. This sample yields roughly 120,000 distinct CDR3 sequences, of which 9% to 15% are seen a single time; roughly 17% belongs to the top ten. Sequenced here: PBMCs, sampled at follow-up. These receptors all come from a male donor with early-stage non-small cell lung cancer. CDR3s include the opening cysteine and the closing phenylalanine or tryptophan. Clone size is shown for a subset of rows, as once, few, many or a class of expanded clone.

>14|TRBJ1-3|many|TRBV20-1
CSARPGSSGNTIYF
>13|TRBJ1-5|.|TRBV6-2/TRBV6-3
CASNVNRNQPQHF
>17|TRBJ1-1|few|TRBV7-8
CASSPYQPGHRNTEAFF
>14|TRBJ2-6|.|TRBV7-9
CASSDVSGANVLTF
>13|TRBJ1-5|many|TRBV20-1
CSARGQFNQPQHF
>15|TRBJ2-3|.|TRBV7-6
CASSLGLAGGRTQYF
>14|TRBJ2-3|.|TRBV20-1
CSARDLASTDTQYF
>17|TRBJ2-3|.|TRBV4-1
CASSQGETPWGTDTQYF
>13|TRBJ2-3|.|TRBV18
CASSEISTDTQYF
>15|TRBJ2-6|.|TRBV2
CASLLQVAGANVLTF
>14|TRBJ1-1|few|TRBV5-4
CASSLPPRQDEAFF
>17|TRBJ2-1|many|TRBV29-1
CSVGPGVGLAAYNEQFF
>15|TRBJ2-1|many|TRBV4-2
CASSHEQGLINEQFF
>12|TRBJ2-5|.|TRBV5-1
CASRGLAETQYF
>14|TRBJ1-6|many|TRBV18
CASSLDSVNSPLHF
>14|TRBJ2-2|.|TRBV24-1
CATSGTGKTGELFF
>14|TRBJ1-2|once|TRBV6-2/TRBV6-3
CASRTGGAYYGYTF
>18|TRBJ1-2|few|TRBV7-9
CASSKGQGAPPGLDGYTF
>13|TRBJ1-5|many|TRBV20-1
CSARSTVNQPQHF
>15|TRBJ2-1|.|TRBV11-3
CASSLGGTTYNEQFF
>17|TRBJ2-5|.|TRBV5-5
CASSRATKSLYQETQYF
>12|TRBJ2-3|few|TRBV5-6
CASSWERDTQYF
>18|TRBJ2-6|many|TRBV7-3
CASSSTGTGVSGANVLTF
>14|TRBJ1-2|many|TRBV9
CASSKGTGDYGYTF
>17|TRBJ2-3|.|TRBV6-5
CASSYAGLAYGTDTQYF
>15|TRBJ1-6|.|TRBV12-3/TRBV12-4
CASSPGQFYNSPLHF
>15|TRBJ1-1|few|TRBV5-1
CASSLADLSGTEAFF
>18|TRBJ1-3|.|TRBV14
CASSHHPRTVSSGNTIYF
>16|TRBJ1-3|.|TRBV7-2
CASSFPSLSSGNTIYF
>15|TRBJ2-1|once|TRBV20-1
CSARDGGQVSNEQFF
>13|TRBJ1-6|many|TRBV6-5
CASSYSGNSPLHF
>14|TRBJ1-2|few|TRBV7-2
CASSLGPGNYGYTF
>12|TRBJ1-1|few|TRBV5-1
CASGQMNTEAFF
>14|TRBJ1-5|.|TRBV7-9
CASTQGSYNQPQHF
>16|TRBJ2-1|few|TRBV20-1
CSARDAQRGLSHEQFF
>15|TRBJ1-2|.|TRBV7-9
CASSLGTETYYGYTF
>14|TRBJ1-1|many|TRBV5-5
CASTLDRENTEAFF
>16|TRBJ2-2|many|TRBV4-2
CASSQGLAGATGELFF
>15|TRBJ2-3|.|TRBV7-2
CASSLTGGWGDTQYF
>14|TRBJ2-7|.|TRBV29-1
CSAATSGSSYEQYF
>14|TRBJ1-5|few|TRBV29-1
CSVVLGTANQPQHF
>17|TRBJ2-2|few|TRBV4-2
CASSQGTSGVNTGELFF
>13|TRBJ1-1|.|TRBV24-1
CATSDGFNTEAFF
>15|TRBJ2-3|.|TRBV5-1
CASSLTSGEVRTQYF
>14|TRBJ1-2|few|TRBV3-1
CASSTDRVRHGYTF
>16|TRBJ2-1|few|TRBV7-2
CASSLAPGGGASRQFF
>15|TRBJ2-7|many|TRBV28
CASSLSGQGSYEQYF
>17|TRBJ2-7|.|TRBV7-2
CASSLGVTVPNSYEQYF
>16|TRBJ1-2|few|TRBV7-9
CASHSGLDGGHSGYTF
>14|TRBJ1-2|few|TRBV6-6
CASRSGGRGYGYTF
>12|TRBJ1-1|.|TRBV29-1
CSVATGGAGAIF
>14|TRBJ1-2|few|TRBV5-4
CASSLNPGLVGYTF